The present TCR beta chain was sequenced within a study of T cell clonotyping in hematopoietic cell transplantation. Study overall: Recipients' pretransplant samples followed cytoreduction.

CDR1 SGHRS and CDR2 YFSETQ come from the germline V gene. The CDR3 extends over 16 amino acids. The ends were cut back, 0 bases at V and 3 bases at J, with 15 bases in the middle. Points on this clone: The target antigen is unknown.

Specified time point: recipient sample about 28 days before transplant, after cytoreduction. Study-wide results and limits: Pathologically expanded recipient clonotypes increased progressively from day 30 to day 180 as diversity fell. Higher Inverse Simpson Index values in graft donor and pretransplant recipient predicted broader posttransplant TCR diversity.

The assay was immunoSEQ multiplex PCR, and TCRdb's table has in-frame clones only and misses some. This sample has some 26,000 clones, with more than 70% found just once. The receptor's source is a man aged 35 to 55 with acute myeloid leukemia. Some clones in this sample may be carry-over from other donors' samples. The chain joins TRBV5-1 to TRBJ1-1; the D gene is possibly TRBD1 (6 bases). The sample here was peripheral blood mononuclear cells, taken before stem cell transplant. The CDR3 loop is CASSLVAGAKYTEAFF. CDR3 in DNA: TGCGCCAGCAGCTTGGTTGCGGGGGCTAAGTACACTGAAGCTTTCTTT.